This entry lists 25 T cell receptor beta chains sequenced from one sample in a study of blood T cells in healthy people across ages. Together with a sample-barcoded 5' primer, a J-beta primer mix was included in a second PCR lasting roughly 6 to 12 cycles. TCRdb used MiXCR to reprocess the 5' RACE reads, holding one entry per CDR3 protein. The sample lists some 710,000 distinct CDR3 sequences; 22% were seen once. Source material: blood. The receptors stem from a man in his 70s in good health.

This clonotype was recorded a few times. The chain employs TRBV29-1 and TRBJ2-3, with 8 bases fitting TRBD2. CDR3 size: 16 residues. Trimming cost V 6 bases and J 13 bases; bases outside gene matches: 24. CDR1 is SQVTM, CDR2 ANQGSEA, per germline. Written as DNA, the CDR3 is TGCAGCGTCTTGGGCTTAGCGGGGTTCACAGAGGGGCTGGAGTATTTT. Protein: CSVLGLAGFTEGLEYF.

On this clonotype itself: A much larger clone differs from this one at a single base, so this may be a read error. The final CDR3 position lacks the conserved phenylalanine or tryptophan, pointing to a likely read error. J is TRBJ2-5 and V is TRBV27; D assignment may be TRBD1 or TRBD2 (5 bases each). The V gene's germline CDR1 is MNHEY and CDR2 SMNVEV (reference sequence). This CDR3 has 13 residues. V gave up 6 bases and J gave up 7 bases, with 15 bases separating them. CDR3 sequence: CASRTDIRGTQYL. In DNA form, the CDR3 reads TGTGCCAGCAGGACAGACATCCGGGGGACCCAGTACTTG.

The chain joins TRBV4-3 to TRBJ2-2, with D tentatively TRBD2 (5 bases). The CDR3 runs 17 residues. Germline loops: CDR1 LGHNA, CDR2 YSLEER. With 2 bases removed from V and 5 bases from J, the gap between germline ends came to 18 bases. The CDR3 spells CASSQSSSVTGTGELFF. CDR3 in DNA: TGCGCCAGCAGCCAATCCTCTTCTGTAACGGGAACCGGGGAGCTGTTTTTT.

The chain recombines TRBV7-2 with TRBJ1-3; D unclear. Looked up from germline, CDR1 is SGHTA and CDR2 is FQGNSA. The CDR3 has 14 residues. V was clipped by 4 bases and J by 4 bases, with 11 bases between them. CDR3 loop: CASSSRTEGNTIYF. The CDR3, as DNA: TGTGCCAGCAGCTCCCGGACGGAAGGAAACACCATATATTTT.

V is TRBV7-2 and J is TRBJ2-5; no clear D. This CDR3 is built from 13 residues. The germline V and J ends were trimmed by 8 bases and 3 bases, with 13 bases remaining between them. CDR1 is SGHTA, CDR2 FQGNSA, per germline. The CDR3 reads CASSAPGKETQYF. The CDR3 coding sequence is TGTGCCAGCTCAGCTCCAGGAAAAGAGACCCAGTACTTC.

CDR3 protein: CASSYGQTNYGYTF. CDR3 sequence (DNA): TGTGCCAGCAGTTACGGACAGACCAACTATGGCTACACCTTC. The chain has TRBV6-6 and TRBJ1-2, with D possibly matching TRBD1 (6 bases). The CDR3 is 14 residues long. Per the germline V gene, CDR1 is MNHNY and CDR2 is SVGAGI (reference sequence). V lost 2 bases and J lost 2, with 9 bases in between.

CDR3 bases: TGTGCCAGCAGAGACCGGACTGGTGGAAACACCATATATTTT. This sequence encodes CASRDRTGGNTIYF. The chain has TRBV7-9 and TRBJ1-3; D remains unclear. Germline V lookup: CDR1 SEHNR, CDR2 FQNEAQ (reference sequence). Trimming shortened V by 6 bases and J by 3 bases, and 12 bases separated the two germline ends. This CDR3 comprises 14 residues. Together with reference TRBV7-9 and TRBJ1-3, the CDR3 gives the full variable domain: DTGVSQNPRHKITKRGQNVTFRCDPISEHNRLYWYRQTLGQGPEFLTYFQNEAQLEKSRLLSDRFSAERPKGSFSTLEIQRTEQGDSAMYLCASRDRTGGNTIYFGEGSWLTVV.

This clonotype was found a few times. V and J are TRBV10-3 and TRBJ2-1; D not resolved. Trimming removed 3 bases from V and 9 bases from J, with 12 bases in between. The CDR3 runs 13 residues. CDR1 and CDR2 (germline): ENHRY, SYGVKD. The CDR3 DNA reads as TGTGCCATCAGTGACTTCGAGTTCGGTGAGCAGTTCTTC. Translating gives CAISDFEFGEQFF.

This clonotype was detected a few times. V gene TRBV6-2 or TRBV6-3 combines with J gene TRBJ1-1, with 8 bases fitting TRBD1. Germline V gene sequence: CDR1 MNHEY, CDR2 SVGEGT. V was pared by 5 bases and J by 4 bases, with 6 bases of the junction left unmatched. The CDR3 is 14 amino acids. CDR3 protein: CASSDRGWGTEAFF. CDR3 sequence (DNA): TGTGCCAGCAGTGACAGGGGATGGGGCACTGAAGCTTTCTTT.

This chain uses TRBV5-1 with TRBJ1-1; D ambiguous. This CDR3 spans 16 amino acids. With 1 base removed from V and 5 bases from J, the gap between germline ends came to 18 bases. Germline V gene sequence: CDR1 SGHRS, CDR2 YFSETQ. This CDR3 reads CASSLFGVYTDTEAFF. The CDR3 DNA reads TGCGCCAGCAGCTTGTTCGGCGTATATACAGATACTGAAGCTTTCTTT.

This clonotype occurred a few times. The chain couples TRBV5-1 to TRBJ1-1, with TRBD1 as a possible D gene (5 bases). The V end lost 1 base, the J end lost 5 bases, and 12 bases lay between the germline ends. The CDR3 sequence is 14 residues long. Per the germline V gene, CDR1 is SGHRS and CDR2 is YFSETQ. CDR3: CASSLSQGETEAFF. The CDR3 bases are TGCGCCAGCAGCTTGAGCCAGGGCGAGACTGAAGCTTTCTTT.

The J gene is TRBJ2-2, the V gene TRBV7-9; 7 bases are shared with TRBD1. This CDR3 contains 18 residues. J gave up 2 bases and V 5 bases, and 14 bases lay outside the gene matches. Germline V CDR1 and CDR2: SEHNR, FQNEAQ (reference sequence). This CDR3 is CASSTPQGTSTNTGELFF. The CDR3 DNA follows: TGTGCCAGCAGCACCCCACAGGGGACCTCCACCAACACCGGGGAGCTGTTTTTT.

The chain recombines TRBV7-8 with TRBJ1-1; D is uncertain. CDR3 length: 15 amino acids. Trimming pared 2 bases from V and 8 bases from J, leaving 18 bases between. Looked up from germline, CDR1 is SGHVS and CDR2 is FQNEAQ. The CDR3 reads CASSLLTHGWWEAFF. CDR3 sequence (DNA): TGTGCCAGCAGCTTACTGACCCACGGATGGTGGGAAGCTTTCTTT.

This chain uses TRBV6-6 with TRBJ2-2; 7 bases are shared with TRBD2. Germline V lookup: CDR1 MNHNY, CDR2 SVGAGI (reference sequence). Trimming at V came to 3 bases and at J to 0 bases, leaving 4 bases not matched to a gene. The CDR3 totals 16 residues. The CDR3 DNA reads as TGTGCCAGCAGTTATAATAGCGGGTCGAACACCGGGGAGCTGTTTTTT. This gives the protein CASSYNSGSNTGELFF.

CDR3 nucleotides: TGTGCCAGCAGCGTAGGACAGGCCCTACTGAACACTGAAGCTTTCTTT. This gives the protein CASSVGQALLNTEAFF. The chain recombines TRBV7-9 with TRBJ1-1, with 7 bases fitting TRBD1. Germline CDR1 and CDR2: SEHNR and FQNEAQ (reference sequence). The CDR3 length is 16 residues. Trimming at V came to 5 bases and at J to 0 bases, leaving 9 bases not matched to a gene.

The rearrangement links TRBV5-1 to TRBJ1-1; a weak D match, TRBD1 (5 bases). Looked up from germline, CDR1 is SGHRS and CDR2 is YFSETQ. The CDR3 has 11 residues. V was clipped by 3 bases and J by 6 bases, with 6 bases between them. CDR3 coding DNA: TGCGCCAGCAGCTGGGGACCTGAAGCTTTCTTT. It yields the protein CASSWGPEAFF.

V and J are TRBV15 and TRBJ2-3; the match to TRBD2 covers 8 bases. CDR1 is LNHNV and CDR2 is YYDKDF in the germline V gene (reference sequence). The CDR3 contains 14 residues. With V trimmed by 8 bases and J by 5 bases, 9 bases remained unmatched. The chain's CDR3 is CATRLAGSGDTQYF. In nucleotides, the CDR3 is TGTGCCACCCGTTTAGCGGGGTCGGGAGATACGCAGTATTTT.

The CDR3 coding sequence is TGTGCCAGCTCACCCATCCAGGGACTAGCGGGAGGCGCAGATACGCAGTATTTT. This codes for CASSPIQGLAGGADTQYF. J is TRBJ2-3 and V is TRBV18; 15 positions match TRBD2. Looked up from germline, CDR1 is KGHSH and CDR2 is LQKENI. J gave up 4 bases and V 3 bases, and 8 bases lay outside the gene matches. This CDR3 spans 18 amino acids.

This rearrangement joins TRBV4-1 to TRBJ1-4, with D possibly matching TRBD1 (6 bases). This CDR3 spans 15 amino acids. CDR1 is MGHRA and CDR2 is YSYEKL in the germline V gene. Trimming removed 1 base from V and 7 bases from J, with 13 bases in between. The CDR3 region has the DNA TGCGCCAGCAGCCAAGTTCATCAGGGGAGTGAAAAACTGTTTTTT. This translates into CASSQVHQGSEKLFF.

This clonotype has a handful of counts. The chain uses TRBV28 and TRBJ2-1, with D possibly TRBD1 on 7 matching bases. CDR1 MDHEN and CDR2 SYDVKM come from the germline V gene. CDR3 length: 15 amino acids. The ends were cut back, 7 bases at V and 4 bases at J, with 17 bases in the middle. The DNA for the CDR3 is TGTGCCAGCACCATCGGAGGGGGCAGATACAATGAGCAGTTCTTC. Its translation is CASTIGGGRYNEQFF.

The J gene is TRBJ1-2, the V gene TRBV4-3, with D tentatively TRBD1 (6 bases). Trimming took 8 bases from V and 7 from J, leaving 20 bases between them. Germline values: CDR1 LGHNA, CDR2 YSLEER. The CDR3 length is 14 residues. The CDR3 here is CASGRLLTDSGYTF. Here the CDR3 DNA reads TGCGCCAGCGGCCGGCTACTAACGGACAGTGGCTACACCTTC.

The chain recombines TRBV7-6 with TRBJ1-6; maybe TRBD1 (6 bases). V was shortened by 5 bases and J by 3 bases, with 11 bases between the two germline ends. The CDR3 runs to 15 residues. Germline CDR1 is SGHVS and CDR2 is FNYEAQ. The CDR3 spells CASSRYRDYNSPLHF. CDR3 bases: TGTGCCAGCAGCCGTTACAGGGACTATAATTCACCCCTCCACTTT.

The sample holds a few counts of this clonotype. This sequence joins TRBV4-1 and TRBJ1-4; tentatively, D is TRBD1 (6 bases). The CDR3 consists of 15 residues. V was shortened by 4 bases and J by 5 bases, with 14 bases between the two germline ends. Germline loops: CDR1 MGHRA, CDR2 YSYEKL. The CDR3 nucleotides are TGCGCCAGCAGCCGGGAGACAGGCAGAAATGAAAAACTGTTTTTT. Translated, it gives CASSRETGRNEKLFF.

The chain joins TRBV6-2 or TRBV6-3 to TRBJ1-5; 12 bases are a match to TRBD1. Germline V gene data show CDR1 as MNHEY and CDR2 as SVGEGT. V shed 6 bases and J 9 bases; nucleotides not matched to a gene: 9. This CDR3 region has 15 residues. CDR3 sequence: CASSKGQGARRPQHF. CDR3 bases: TGTGCCAGCAGCAAGGGACAGGGGGCGCGTCGGCCCCAGCATTTT.

This clonotype showed up just a few times. The chain couples TRBV15 to TRBJ1-1, with a tentative D call TRBD1 (6 bases). Germline assignment: CDR1 LNHNV and CDR2 YYDKDF (reference sequence). This CDR3 has 15 amino acids. The V end was cut by 0 bases, the J end by 3 bases, with 11 bases between. As DNA, the CDR3 is TGTGCCACCAGCAGAGATCCAGGGGCGGACACTGAAGCTTTCTTT. This gives the protein CATSRDPGADTEAFF. The full variable domain, rest sourced from reference TRBV15 and TRBJ1-1, is DAMVIQNPRYQVTQFGKPVTLSCSQTLNHNVMYWYQQKSSQAPKLLFHYYDKDFNNEADTPDNFQSRRPNTSFCFLDIRSPGLGDTAMYLCATSRDPGADTEAFFGQGTRLTVV.